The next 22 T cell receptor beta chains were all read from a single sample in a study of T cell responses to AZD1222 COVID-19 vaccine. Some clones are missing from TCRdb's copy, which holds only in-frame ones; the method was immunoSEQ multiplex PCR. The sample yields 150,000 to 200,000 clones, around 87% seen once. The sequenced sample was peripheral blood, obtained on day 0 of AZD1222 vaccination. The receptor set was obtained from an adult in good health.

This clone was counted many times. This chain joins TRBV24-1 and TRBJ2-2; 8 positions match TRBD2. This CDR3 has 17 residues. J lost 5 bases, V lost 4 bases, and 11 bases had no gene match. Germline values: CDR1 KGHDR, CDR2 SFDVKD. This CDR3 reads CATSDPTGGPGTGELFF. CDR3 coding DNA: TGTGCCACCAGTGACCCTACGGGGGGGCCGGGGACCGGGGAGCTGTTTTTT.

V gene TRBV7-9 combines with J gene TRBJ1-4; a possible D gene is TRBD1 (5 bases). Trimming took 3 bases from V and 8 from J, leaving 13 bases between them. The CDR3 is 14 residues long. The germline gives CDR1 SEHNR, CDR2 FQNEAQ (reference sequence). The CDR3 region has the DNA TGTGCCAGCAGCTTCGACAGCCGGGTAGAAAAACTGTTTTTT. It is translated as CASSFDSRVEKLFF. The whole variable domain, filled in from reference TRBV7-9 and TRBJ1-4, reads DTGVSQNPRHKITKRGQNVTFRCDPISEHNRLYWYRQTLGQGPEFLTYFQNEAQLEKSRLLSDRFSAERPKGSFSTLEIQRTEQGDSAMYLCASSFDSRVEKLFFGSGTQLSVL.

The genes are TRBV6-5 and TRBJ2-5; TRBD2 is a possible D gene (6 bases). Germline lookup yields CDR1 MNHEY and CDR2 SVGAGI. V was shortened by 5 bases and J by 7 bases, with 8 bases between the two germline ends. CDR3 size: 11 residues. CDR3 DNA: TGTGCCAGCAGTCTCGGGGGGACCCAGTACTTC. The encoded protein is CASSLGGTQYF.

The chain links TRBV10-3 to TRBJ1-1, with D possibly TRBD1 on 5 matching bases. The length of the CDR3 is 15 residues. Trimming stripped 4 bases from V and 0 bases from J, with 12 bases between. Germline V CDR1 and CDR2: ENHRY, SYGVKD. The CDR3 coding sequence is TGTGCCATCAGTGCTTCCAGGGTTTTGAACACTGAAGCTTTCTTT. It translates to CAISASRVLNTEAFF.

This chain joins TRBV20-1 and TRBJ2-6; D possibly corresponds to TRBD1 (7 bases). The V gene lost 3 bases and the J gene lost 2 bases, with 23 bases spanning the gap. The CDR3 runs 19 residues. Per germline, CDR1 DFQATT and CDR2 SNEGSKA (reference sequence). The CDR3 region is CSASDPLQGTLAGANVLTF. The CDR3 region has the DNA TGCAGTGCTAGTGATCCACTACAGGGGACTCTCGCTGGGGCCAACGTCCTGACTTTC.

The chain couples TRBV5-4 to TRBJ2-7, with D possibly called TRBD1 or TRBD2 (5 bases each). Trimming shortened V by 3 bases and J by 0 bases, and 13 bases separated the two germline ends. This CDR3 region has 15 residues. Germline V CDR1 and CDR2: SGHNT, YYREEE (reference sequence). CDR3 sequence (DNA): TGTGCCAGCAGCTATGGTCCAGGGAGCTCCTACGAGCAGTACGTC. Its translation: CASSYGPGSSYEQYV.

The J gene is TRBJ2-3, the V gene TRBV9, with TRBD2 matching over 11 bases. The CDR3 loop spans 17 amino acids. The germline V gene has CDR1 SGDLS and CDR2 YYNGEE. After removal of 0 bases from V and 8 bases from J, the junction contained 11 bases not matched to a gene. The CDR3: CASSVAPSGGFVGTQYF. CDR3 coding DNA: TGTGCCAGCAGCGTAGCTCCTAGCGGGGGGTTTGTGGGTACGCAGTATTTT.

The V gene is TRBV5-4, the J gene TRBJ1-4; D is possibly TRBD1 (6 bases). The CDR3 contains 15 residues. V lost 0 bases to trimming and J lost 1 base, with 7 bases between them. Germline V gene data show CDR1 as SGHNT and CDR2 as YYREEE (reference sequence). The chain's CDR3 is CASSLGRGTNEKLFF. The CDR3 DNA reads TGTGCCAGCAGCTTGGGCAGGGGAACTAATGAAAAACTGTTTTTT.

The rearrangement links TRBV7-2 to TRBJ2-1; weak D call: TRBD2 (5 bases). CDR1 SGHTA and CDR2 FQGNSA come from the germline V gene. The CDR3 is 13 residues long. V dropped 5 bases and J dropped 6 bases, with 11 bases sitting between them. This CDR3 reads CASSGGRPNEQFF. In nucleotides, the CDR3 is TGTGCCAGCAGCGGAGGACGGCCCAATGAGCAGTTCTTC.

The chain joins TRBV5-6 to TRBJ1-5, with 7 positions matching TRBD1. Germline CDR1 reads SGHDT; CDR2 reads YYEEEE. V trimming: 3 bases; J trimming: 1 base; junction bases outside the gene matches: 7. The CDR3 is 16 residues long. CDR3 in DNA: TGTGCCAGCAGCTCCACCGGACAGGCGAGCAATCAGCCCCAGCATTTT. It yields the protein CASSSTGQASNQPQHF.

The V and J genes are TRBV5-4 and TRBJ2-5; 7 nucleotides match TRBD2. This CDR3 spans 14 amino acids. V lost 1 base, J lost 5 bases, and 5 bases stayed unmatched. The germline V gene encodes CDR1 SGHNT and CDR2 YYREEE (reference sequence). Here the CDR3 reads CASSLPGGGETQYF. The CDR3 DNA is TGTGCCAGCAGCTTGCCCGGGGGAGGGGAGACCCAGTACTTC.

The CDR3 region is CASSYSRQGNNSPLHF. As DNA, the CDR3 is TGTGCCAGCAGTTACTCGAGACAGGGCAATAATTCACCCCTCCACTTT. The chain combines TRBV6-5 with TRBJ1-6; the match to TRBD1 covers 7 bases. The CDR3 covers 16 residues. The germline gives CDR1 MNHEY, CDR2 SVGAGI. Trimming at V came to 0 bases and at J to 5 bases, leaving 4 bases not matched to a gene.

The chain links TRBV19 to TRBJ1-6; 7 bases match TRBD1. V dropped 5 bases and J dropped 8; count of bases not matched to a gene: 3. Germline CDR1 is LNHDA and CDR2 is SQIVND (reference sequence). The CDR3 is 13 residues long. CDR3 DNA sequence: TGTGCCAGTAGTCCTGGGACAGATTCACCCCTCCACTTT. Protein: CASSPGTDSPLHF.

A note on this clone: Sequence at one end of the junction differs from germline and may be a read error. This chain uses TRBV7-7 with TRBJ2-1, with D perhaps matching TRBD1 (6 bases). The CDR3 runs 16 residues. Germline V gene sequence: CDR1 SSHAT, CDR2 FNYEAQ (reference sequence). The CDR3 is CASSLGVTGPYNEQFF. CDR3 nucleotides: TGTGCTAGCAGCTTAGGAGTGACAGGACCCTACAATGAGCAGTTCTTC.

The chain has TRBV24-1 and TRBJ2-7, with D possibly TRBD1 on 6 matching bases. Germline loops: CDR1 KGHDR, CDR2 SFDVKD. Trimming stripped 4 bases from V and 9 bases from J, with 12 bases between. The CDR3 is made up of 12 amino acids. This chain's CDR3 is CATSEPQGRQYF. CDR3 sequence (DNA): TGTGCCACCAGTGAGCCCCAGGGGAGGCAGTACTTC.

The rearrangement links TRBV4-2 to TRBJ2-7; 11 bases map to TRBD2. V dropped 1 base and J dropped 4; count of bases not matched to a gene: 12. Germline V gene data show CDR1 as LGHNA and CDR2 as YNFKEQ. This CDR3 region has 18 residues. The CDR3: CASSQAPWGSGGEYEQYF. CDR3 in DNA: TGTGCCAGCAGCCAAGCTCCCTGGGGTAGCGGGGGGGAATACGAGCAGTACTTC.

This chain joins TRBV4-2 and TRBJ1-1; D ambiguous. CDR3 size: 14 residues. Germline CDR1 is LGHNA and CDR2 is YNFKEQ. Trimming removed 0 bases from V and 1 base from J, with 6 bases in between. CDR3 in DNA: TGTGCCAGCAGCCAAGATCTCGAGAACACTGAAGCTTTCTTT. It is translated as CASSQDLENTEAFF.

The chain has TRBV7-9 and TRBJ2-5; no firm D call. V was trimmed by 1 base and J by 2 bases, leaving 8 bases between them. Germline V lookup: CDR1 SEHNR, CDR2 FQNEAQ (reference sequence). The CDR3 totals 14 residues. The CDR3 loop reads CASSLDTDQETQYF. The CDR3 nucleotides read TGTGCCAGCAGCTTAGATACGGATCAAGAGACCCAGTACTTC.

In DNA, the CDR3 is TGTGCCAGCAGTGGGACAGGTGAAAAACTGTTTTTT. Translation: CASSGTGEKLFF. The chain links TRBV2 to TRBJ1-4; 7 bases are shared with TRBD1. J gave up 7 bases and V 4 bases, and 0 bases lay outside the gene matches. The CDR3 has 12 amino acids. Germline V gene lookup returns CDR1 SNHLY and CDR2 FYNNEI.

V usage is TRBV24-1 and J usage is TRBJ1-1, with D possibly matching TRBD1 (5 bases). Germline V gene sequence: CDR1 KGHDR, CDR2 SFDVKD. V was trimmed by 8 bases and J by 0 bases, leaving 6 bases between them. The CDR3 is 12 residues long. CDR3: CATKGVNTEAFF. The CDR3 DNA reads TGTGCCACCAAAGGGGTGAACACTGAAGCTTTCTTT.

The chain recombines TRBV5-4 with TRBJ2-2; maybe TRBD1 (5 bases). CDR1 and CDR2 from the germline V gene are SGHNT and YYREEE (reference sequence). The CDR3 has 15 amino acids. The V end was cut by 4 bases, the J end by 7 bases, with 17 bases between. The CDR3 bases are TGTGCCAGCAGCGCAAATGCAGGGTCGGACGGGGAGCTGTTTTTT. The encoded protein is CASSANAGSDGELFF.

CDR3 coding DNA: TGTGCCAGCAGTTTAGGGCAGGGGAGTGGTAATGAAAAACTGTTTTTT. Translation gives CASSLGQGSGNEKLFF. The V gene is TRBV27, the J gene TRBJ1-4; a possible D gene is TRBD1 (6 bases). V was cut by 2 bases and J by 4 bases, with 14 bases left in between. The CDR3 totals 16 residues. Germline assignment: CDR1 MNHEY and CDR2 SMNVEV (reference sequence).